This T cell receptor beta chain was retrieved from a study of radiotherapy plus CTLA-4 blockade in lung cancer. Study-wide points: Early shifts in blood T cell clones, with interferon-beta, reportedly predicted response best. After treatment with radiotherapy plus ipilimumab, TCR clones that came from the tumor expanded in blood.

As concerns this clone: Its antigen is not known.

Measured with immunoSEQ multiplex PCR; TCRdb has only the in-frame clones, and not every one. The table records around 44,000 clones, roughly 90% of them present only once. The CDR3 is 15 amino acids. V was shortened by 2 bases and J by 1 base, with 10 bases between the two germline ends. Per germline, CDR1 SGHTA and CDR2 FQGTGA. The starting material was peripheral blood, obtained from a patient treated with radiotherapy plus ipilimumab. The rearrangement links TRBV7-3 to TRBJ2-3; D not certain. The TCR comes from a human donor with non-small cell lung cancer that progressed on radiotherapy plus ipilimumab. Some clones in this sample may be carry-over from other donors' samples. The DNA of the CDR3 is TGTGCCAGCAGCTTAGGGCACGCGCGCACAGATACGCAGTATTTT. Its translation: CASSLGHARTDTQYF.